Each of the 8 T cell receptor beta chains below was sequenced from the same sample in a study of shared clonotypes between healthy human individuals. Generated by immunoSEQ multiplex PCR, the TCRdb table keeps only in-frame clones and is missing some. This table holds 1 million to 1.2 million clones, roughly 77% found once. What was sequenced was memory CD4+ T cells from PBMCs. The subset is: CD45RA-negative fraction. The receptors come from a young man in good health. Some clones in this sample may be carry-over from other donors' samples.

This sequence joins TRBV7-7 and TRBJ2-1; 8 bases match TRBD1. Germline CDR1 and CDR2: SSHAT and FNYEAQ (reference sequence). V shed 5 bases and J 7 bases; nucleotides not matched to a gene: 13. This CDR3 has 16 amino acids. The CDR3 sequence: CASSHLGQGALNEQFF. The CDR3 coding sequence is TGTGCCAGCAGCCACCTAGGGCAGGGGGCACTGAATGAGCAGTTCTTC.

This clone was detected only once. V and J are TRBV5-1 and TRBJ1-4; D is unresolved. Looked up from germline, CDR1 is SGHRS and CDR2 is YFSETQ. This CDR3 spans 14 amino acids. The germline V and J ends were trimmed by 4 bases and 9 bases, with 16 bases remaining between them. CDR3 protein: CASSVALGGQKLFF. Written as DNA, the CDR3 is TGCGCCAGCAGCGTGGCCCTAGGAGGCCAAAAACTGTTTTTT.

A note on this clone: The sample has other DNA sequences that encode this CDR3 too. This sequence joins TRBV5-1 and TRBJ2-5; D gene uncertain. There are 14 residues in the CDR3. Trimming shortened V by 0 bases and J by 2 bases, and 8 bases separated the two germline ends. Germline values: CDR1 SGHRS, CDR2 YFSETQ. The CDR3 spells CASSLGADQETQYF. Written as DNA, the CDR3 is TGCGCCAGCAGCTTGGGCGCAGATCAAGAGACCCAGTACTTC. The whole variable domain, filled in from reference TRBV5-1 and TRBJ2-5, reads KAGVTQTPRYLIKTRGQQVTLSCSPISGHRSVSWYQQTPGQGLQFLFEYFSETQRNKGNFPGRFSGRQFSNSRSEMNVSTLELGDSALYLCASSLGADQETQYFGPGTRLLVL.

The rearrangement joins TRBV29-1 to TRBJ1-1, with D uncertain. Trimming removed 6 bases at V and 0 bases at J, with 14 bases between. This CDR3 region has 14 residues. Germline values: CDR1 SQVTM, CDR2 ANQGSEA. The CDR3 loop is CSVRYSFMNTEAFF. The CDR3 DNA sequence: TGCAGCGTCCGCTACAGTTTCATGAACACTGAAGCTTTCTTT.

The chain employs TRBV10-3 and TRBJ2-2; 9 bases map to TRBD2. CDR1 and CDR2 (germline): ENHRY, SYGVKD. The CDR3 is 16 amino acids. With V trimmed by 4 bases and J by 3 bases, 6 bases remained unmatched. CDR3 nucleotide sequence: TGTGCCATCAGTGCCGCGGGACTAGCTGACACCGGGGAGCTGTTTTTT. It is translated as CAISAAGLADTGELFF.

V usage is TRBV28 and J usage is TRBJ2-4; D uncertain. V was clipped by 5 bases and J by 9 bases, with 11 bases between them. CDR1 is MDHEN, CDR2 SYDVKM, per germline. The CDR3 spans 12 residues. CDR3 sequence: CASSSLRGIQYF. The CDR3 region has the DNA TGTGCCAGCAGTAGCCTCCGTGGCATTCAGTACTTC.

The rearrangement joins TRBV6-6 to TRBJ1-5; TRBD1 aligns across 7 bases. The V gene's germline CDR1 is MNHNY and CDR2 SVGAGI (reference sequence). V lost 6 bases, J lost 2 bases, and 10 bases stayed unmatched. CDR3 length: 16 residues. CDR3 coding DNA: TGTGCCAGCAGCGTCGACAGGGCGTTGGGCAATCAGCCCCAGCATTTT. Amino acids: CASSVDRALGNQPQHF.

This chain connects TRBV5-1 to TRBJ1-1; TRBD1 agrees at 7 bases. This CDR3 contains 15 residues. Germline V gene lookup returns CDR1 SGHRS and CDR2 YFSETQ. The J segment lost 0 bases and the V segment lost 4 bases, leaving 6 bases of the junction unmatched. This chain's CDR3 is CASSPPTGLNTEAFF. The DNA for the CDR3 is TGCGCCAGCAGCCCCCCGACAGGGTTGAACACTGAAGCTTTCTTT.